This record covers a single T cell receptor beta chain. Its specificity is unknown. This sample was included in a study of identical twins. Study observations and caveats: Beta out-of-frame sequences showed weaker excess twin sharing.

Healthy Caucasians were all of the donors. The germline V gene encodes CDR1 SGHVS and CDR2 FQNEAQ. This CDR3 has 16 residues. Between the trimmed V and J ends, which lost 4 bases and 1 base, there was a span of 15 bases. Each CDR3 protein gets one entry after TCRdb re-called the 5' RACE reads with MiXCR. This sample carries 250,000 to 300,000 distinct CDR3 sequences, about 8.9% of them seen once, and the ten largest clones take less than 4%. These records were also assigned to another study, of yellow fever vaccine responses in identical twins.

V is TRBV7-8 and J is TRBJ2-3; weak D call: TRBD2 (5 bases). The origin of this receptor is a woman younger than 35 in good health. The sequenced sample was CD8+ T cells sorted from blood. CDR3 bases: TGTGCCAGCAGCTCCGACGCTCTAGCTGGCACAGATACGCAGTATTTT. Translated, it gives CASSSDALAGTDTQYF.